The 28 T cell receptor beta chains given below trace back to one sample, sequenced in a study of T cell changes during pregnancy in multiple sclerosis. The repertoire was sequenced with immunoSEQ multiplex PCR; TCRdb's copy has only in-frame clones and lacks some. This table holds 40,000 to 55,000 clones, 75% to 95% found once. Sample: CD4+ T cells from peripheral blood mononuclear cells, taken before pregnancy. The receptors stem from a female donor with multiple sclerosis, enrolled in a pregnancy study.

This chain's CDR3 is CASSRTTMAQSEQFF. DNA of the CDR3: TGTGCCAGCAGTCGCACTACTATGGCCCAATCTGAGCAGTTCTTC. The chain has TRBV6-6 and TRBJ2-1; D is unresolved. Germline V gives CDR1 MNHNY, CDR2 SVGAGI (reference sequence). Trimming took off 5 bases at V and 9 bases at J, with 20 bases between the two ends. CDR3 length equals 15 residues.

This chain links TRBV19 with TRBJ1-5, with 8 bases fitting TRBD1. Germline V gives CDR1 LNHDA, CDR2 SQIVND (reference sequence). This CDR3 is 17 amino acids long. V lost 2 bases and J lost 0; bases outside the gene matches: 6. In DNA, the CDR3 is TGTGCCAGTAGTATAAAGGGACAGGTGTATAGCAATCAGCCCCAGCATTTT. Translating gives CASSIKGQVYSNQPQHF.

The rearrangement joins TRBV7-9 to TRBJ2-1, with a possible D match to TRBD2 (5 bases). Between the trimmed V and J ends, which lost 2 bases and 5 bases, there was a span of 16 bases. Germline assignment: CDR1 SEHNR and CDR2 FQNEAQ (reference sequence). The CDR3 length is 16 residues. The CDR3 here is CASSLLVRLADNEQFF. Written as DNA, the CDR3 is TGTGCCAGCAGCTTACTGGTCAGGCTAGCAGACAATGAGCAGTTCTTC.

The genes are TRBV6-1 and TRBJ1-3; D gene unclear. V was trimmed by 5 bases and J by 9 bases, leaving 8 bases between them. Germline V lookup: CDR1 MNHNS, CDR2 SASEGT. This CDR3 contains 11 residues. The CDR3 DNA is TGTGCCAGCAGTTACGGTGGCACCATATATTTT. Translation: CASSYGGTIYF.

This clone was seen a single time. The gene calls are TRBV29-1 and TRBJ2-7; tentatively, D is TRBD1 (5 bases). This CDR3 region has 12 residues. Deletions cut 4 bases from V and 4 bases from J, with 11 bases between. CDR1 is SQVTM, CDR2 ANQGSEA, per germline. The CDR3: CSVVPTEYEQYF. The CDR3 DNA sequence: TGCAGCGTTGTCCCGACAGAATACGAGCAGTACTTC.

The rearrangement joins TRBV11-2 to TRBJ1-2, with a tentative D call TRBD1 (6 bases). The germline V gene encodes CDR1 SGHAT and CDR2 FQNNGV. V was pared by 6 bases and J by 8 bases, with 31 bases between. The CDR3 is 18 residues long. The CDR3 sequence is CASRSPGGDIGGGLGYTF. The CDR3, as DNA: TGTGCCAGCAGATCTCCCGGGGGGGACATCGGAGGGGGACTCGGCTACACCTTC.

This clone was seen a handful of times. The gene calls are TRBV2 and TRBJ1-1, with D unresolved. From germline, CDR1 is SNHLY and CDR2 FYNNEI. This CDR3 spans 12 amino acids. V gave up 4 bases and J gave up 7 bases, with 10 bases separating them. The CDR3 is CASSARGDEAFF. The CDR3 nucleotides read TGTGCCAGCAGTGCCCGGGGAGATGAAGCTTTCTTT.

V gene TRBV11-1 combines with J gene TRBJ1-5, with D unresolved. This CDR3 contains 13 residues. Germline CDR1 SGHAT, CDR2 FQDESV (reference sequence). With 4 bases removed from V and 1 base from J, the gap between germline ends came to 5 bases. This CDR3 is CASSSGSNQPQHF. In DNA, the CDR3 is TGTGCCAGCAGCTCGGGAAGCAATCAGCCCCAGCATTTT.

The gene calls are TRBV2 and TRBJ2-5, with TRBD1 identical over 8 bases. V gave up 3 bases and J gave up 1 base; unmatched junction bases: 4. Germline CDR1 reads SNHLY; CDR2 reads FYNNEI. The CDR3 spans 15 residues. This CDR3 is CASSDGGQGQETQYF. The CDR3 nucleotides are TGTGCCAGCAGTGATGGAGGACAGGGCCAAGAGACCCAGTACTTC.

The chain couples TRBV18 to TRBJ1-1, with D uncertain. Per the germline V gene, CDR1 is KGHSH and CDR2 is LQKENI. The CDR3 runs 13 residues. V lost 3 bases and J lost 3, with 8 bases in between. The CDR3 reads CASSPYRDTEAFF. The CDR3 DNA is TGTGCCAGCTCACCCTACAGAGACACTGAAGCTTTCTTT.

This sequence joins TRBV30 and TRBJ1-1; D might be TRBD1 (5 bases). Germline values: CDR1 GTSNPN, CDR2 SVGIG (reference sequence). Trimming took 5 bases from V and 4 from J, leaving 8 bases between them. This CDR3 is 11 amino acids long. This CDR3 is CAWGHLTEAFF. DNA for the CDR3: TGTGCCTGGGGACATCTCACTGAAGCTTTCTTT.

As for this clone: Other DNA sequences of this sample code for an identical CDR3. The V and J genes are TRBV5-4 and TRBJ1-1, with 8 nucleotides matching TRBD1. Germline V CDR1 and CDR2: SGHNT, YYREEE (reference sequence). The V segment lost 5 bases and the J segment 1 base; nucleotides outside the gene matches: 7. The CDR3 extends over 15 amino acids. The chain's CDR3 is CASSFPGTGNTEAFF. In DNA, the CDR3 is TGTGCCAGCAGTTTCCCCGGGACAGGGAACACTGAAGCTTTCTTT.

The rearrangement links TRBV2 to TRBJ1-4; 7 nucleotides agree with TRBD1. J was trimmed by 7 bases and V by 7 bases; bases with no gene match: 9. The CDR3 runs to 14 residues. Germline values: CDR1 SNHLY, CDR2 FYNNEI. The CDR3 protein is CASNGRDSLEKLFF. The CDR3 bases are TGTGCCAGCAATGGGCGGGACAGTCTTGAAAAACTGTTTTTT.

The chain couples TRBV19 to TRBJ2-5, with 9 positions matching TRBD1. The CDR3 sequence is 13 residues long. J was trimmed by 5 bases and V by 6 bases; bases with no gene match: 4. From germline, CDR1 is LNHDA and CDR2 SQIVND (reference sequence). CDR3 DNA sequence: TGTGCCAGTAGACAGGGGGCTGGGGAGACCCAGTACTTC. Its protein product is CASRQGAGETQYF.

The V call is TRBV2, the J call TRBJ2-1; no clear D. This CDR3 comprises 15 residues. Between the trimmed V and J ends, which lost 6 bases and 3 bases, there was a span of 15 bases. Germline V gives CDR1 SNHLY, CDR2 FYNNEI. CDR3 in DNA: TGTGCCAGCAGGTCCACGGGTGGCGACTACAATGAGCAGTTCTTC. Translated: CASRSTGGDYNEQFF.

The chain recombines TRBV5-5 with TRBJ1-2; D gene uncertain. Trimming took 4 bases from V and 4 from J, leaving 14 bases between them. Germline values: CDR1 SGHKS, CDR2 YYEKEE (reference sequence). The CDR3 is 14 residues long. The CDR3 sequence: CASSPLPGFYGYTF. The CDR3, as DNA: TGTGCCAGCAGCCCCCTACCAGGATTCTATGGCTACACCTTC. The complete variable domain, with remaining parts taken from reference TRBV5-5 and TRBJ1-2, reads DAGVTQSPTHLIKTRGQQVTLRCSPISGHKSVSWYQQVLGQGPQFIFQYYEKEERGRGNFPDRFSARQFPNYSSELNVNALLLGDSALYLCASSPLPGFYGYTFGSGTRLTVV.

DNA of the CDR3: TGTGCCAGCACGAGCGGGGGGGCCGTCGATGAGCAGTTCTTC. Translating it yields CASTSGGAVDEQFF. The J gene is TRBJ2-1, the V gene TRBV2, with 10 bases lining up with TRBD2. Germline loops: CDR1 SNHLY, CDR2 FYNNEI. Losses at the gene ends were 7 bases for V and 8 bases for J; bases not matched to a gene: 8. This CDR3 is 14 amino acids long.

This clone has only a few counts. V is TRBV19 and J is TRBJ1-5; tentative D call: TRBD1 (6 bases). Per the germline V gene, CDR1 is LNHDA and CDR2 is SQIVND (reference sequence). V lost 3 bases, J lost 8 bases, and 14 bases lay in between. The CDR3 spans 14 residues. CDR3 loop: CASSMAGAREPQHF. The CDR3 nucleotides are TGTGCCAGTAGTATGGCGGGGGCCCGTGAGCCCCAGCATTTT.

J is TRBJ2-5 and V is TRBV29-1, with D tentatively TRBD2 (5 bases). CDR3 length: 13 residues. V lost 3 bases and J 5 bases, leaving 13 bases between the germline ends. The germline gives CDR1 SQVTM, CDR2 ANQGSEA. DNA of the CDR3: TGCAGCGTTGAGGCCGGCCGAGGGGAGACCCAGTACTTC. Its translation: CSVEAGRGETQYF. Full variable domain (remainder filled in from reference TRBV29-1 and TRBJ2-5): SAVISQKPSRDICQRGTSLTIQCQVDSQVTMMFWYRQQPGQSLTLIATANQGSEATYESGFVIDKFPISRPNLTFSTLTVSNMSPEDSSIYLCSVEAGRGETQYFGPGTRLLVL.

In nucleotides, the CDR3 is TGTGCCAGCTCACCAAAGCCCTCCTACGAGCAGTACTTC. Protein sequence: CASSPKPSYEQYF. This rearrangement joins TRBV18 to TRBJ2-7; D call uncertain. The V gene's germline CDR1 is KGHSH and CDR2 LQKENI. CDR3 length: 13 residues. Trimming left V 2 bases short and J 0 bases short, with 5 bases between.

V usage is TRBV30 and J usage is TRBJ1-1; D is unresolved. CDR3 length: 12 amino acids. CDR1 and CDR2 from the germline V gene are GTSNPN and SVGIG (reference sequence). The V gene lost 3 bases and the J gene lost 8 bases, with 13 bases spanning the gap. Here the CDR3 reads CAWSLQRIEAFF. CDR3 nucleotides: TGTGCCTGGAGCCTACAGAGAATAGAAGCTTTCTTT.

V and J are TRBV7-6 and TRBJ2-3, with D hard to call. In germline, CDR1 is SGHVS, CDR2 FNYEAQ. Trimming took 2 bases from V and 0 from J, leaving 6 bases between them. The CDR3 contains 14 residues. CDR3 loop: CASSLLPSTDTQYF. As DNA, the CDR3 is TGTGCCAGCAGCTTACTTCCTAGCACAGATACGCAGTATTTT.

This rearrangement joins TRBV5-1 to TRBJ2-1; 13 bases are a match to TRBD2. Germline loops: CDR1 SGHRS, CDR2 YFSETQ. The CDR3 contains 16 residues. Unmatched junction bases numbered 6, after V lost 2 bases and J lost 7 bases. The chain's CDR3 is CASSFGTSGIRNEQFF. In DNA, the CDR3 is TGCGCCAGCAGCTTCGGGACTAGCGGGATTAGAAATGAGCAGTTCTTC.

V gene TRBV7-9 combines with J gene TRBJ1-1, with no clear D. The CDR3 contains 15 residues. The germline V gene has CDR1 SEHNR and CDR2 FQNEAQ (reference sequence). V lost 5 bases and J 0 bases, leaving 13 bases between the germline ends. The CDR3 DNA sequence: TGTGCCAGCAGCCCCCGGAGGGCGCTGAACACTGAAGCTTTCTTT. Encoded protein: CASSPRRALNTEAFF.

On this clone: One junction end does not reproduce the germline sequence, and a read error may be involved. The rearrangement uses TRBV7-8 and TRBJ2-7; TRBD1 agrees at 10 bases. The germline gives CDR1 SGHVS, CDR2 FQNEAQ. This CDR3 region has 15 residues. The CDR3 DNA is TGTGCCAGCACCTTACGGGAGACAGGGGGCCACGAGCAGTACTTC. This codes for CASTLRETGGHEQYF.

This clone was detected once. The genes are TRBV6-6 and TRBJ1-5; TRBD1 might be the D (5 bases). The CDR3 sequence is 12 residues long. Trimming removed 4 bases from V and 7 bases from J, with 8 bases in between. Germline V gene sequence: CDR1 MNHNY, CDR2 SVGAGI (reference sequence). CDR3 region: CASSFGGQPQHF. CDR3 nucleotide sequence: TGTGCCAGCAGTTTTGGGGGGCAGCCCCAGCATTTT.

This chain connects TRBV9 to TRBJ2-3; D gene uncertain. The CDR3 loop spans 13 amino acids. Looked up from germline, CDR1 is SGDLS and CDR2 is YYNGEE. Trimming took off 3 bases at V and 1 base at J, with 6 bases between the two ends. This CDR3 is CASSAIRTDTQYF. CDR3 bases: TGTGCCAGCAGCGCTATTCGCACAGATACGCAGTATTTT.

This clone was counted between two and nine times. The chain recombines TRBV7-9 with TRBJ2-1; TRBD2 aligns across 11 bases. J lost 2 bases, V lost 0 bases, and 9 bases had no gene match. Germline assignment: CDR1 SEHNR and CDR2 FQNEAQ (reference sequence). This CDR3 comprises 19 residues. In DNA form, the CDR3 reads TGTGCCAGCAGCTTAGCGCTGGGGATAGCGGGGGGGACCTACAATGAGCAGTTCTTC. It specifies CASSLALGIAGGTYNEQFF.